This T cell receptor beta chain was captured in a study of blood T cells in healthy people across ages. Of note for this clonotype: Its antigen is still unknown.

The CDR3 sequence is 14 residues long. Between the trimmed V and J ends, which lost 3 bases and 4 bases, there was a span of 12 bases. Looked up from germline, CDR1 is DFQATT and CDR2 is SNEGSKA (reference sequence). Overall study results and limits: Observed TCR beta diversity per million T cells went down as age went up. This fall followed a roughly linear course with age. Higher naive T cell percentage went strongly together with higher TCR beta diversity.

Then a second PCR, running about 6 to 11 cycles, was carried out with a sample-barcoded 5' primer and a J-beta primer mix. Each CDR3 protein gets one entry after TCRdb re-called the 5' RACE reads with MiXCR. The sample includes approximately 900,000 distinct CDR3 sequences, about 27% of them seen just once. The sample was also reused in another study, on T cells of mothers and their children. That paper states: Each mother gave over 8 million TCR beta CDR3 reads; each child, about 3 million. Overlap ran slightly, non-significantly higher for related than unrelated mother-child pairs.

This chain uses TRBV20-1 with TRBJ2-2; D possibly corresponds to TRBD1 (7 bases). The receptor's source is a woman aged 40 to 55 in good health. The sample taken for sequencing was blood. DNA for the CDR3: TGCAGTGCTAGGCCAGGGGGGTCCACCGGGGAGCTGTTTTTT. Translation: CSARPGGSTGELFF.